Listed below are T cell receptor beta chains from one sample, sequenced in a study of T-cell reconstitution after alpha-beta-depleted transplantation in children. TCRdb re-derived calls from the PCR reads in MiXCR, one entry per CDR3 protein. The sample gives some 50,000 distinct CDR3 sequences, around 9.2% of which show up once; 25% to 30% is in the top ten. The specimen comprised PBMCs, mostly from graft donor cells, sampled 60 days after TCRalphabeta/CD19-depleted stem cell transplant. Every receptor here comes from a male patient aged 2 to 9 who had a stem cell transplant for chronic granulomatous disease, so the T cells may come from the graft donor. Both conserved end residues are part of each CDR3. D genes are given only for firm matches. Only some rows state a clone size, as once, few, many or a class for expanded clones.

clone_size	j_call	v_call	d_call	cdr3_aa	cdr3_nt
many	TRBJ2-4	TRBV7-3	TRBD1	CASSLKGWTRQGVQKNIQYF	TGTGCCAGCAGCTTAAAAGGATGGACGAGACAGGGAGTTCAAAAAAACATTCAGTACTTC
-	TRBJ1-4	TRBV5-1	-	CASSLQVPTNEKLFF	TGCGCCAGCAGCTTACAAGTGCCAACTAATGAAAAACTGTTTTTT
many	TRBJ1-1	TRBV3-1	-	CASSKYTEAFF	TGTGCCAGCAGCAAATACACTGAAGCTTTCTTT
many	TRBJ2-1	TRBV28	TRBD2	CASSLQAGGPREQFF	TGTGCCAGCAGTTTACAAGCGGGAGGGCCCAGAGAGCAGTTCTTC
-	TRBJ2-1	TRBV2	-	CASPLRGEQFF	TGTGCCAGCCCTCTCCGAGGTGAGCAGTTCTTC
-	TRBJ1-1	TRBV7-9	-	CASSPRQNTEAFF	TGTGCCAGCAGCCCGCGACAGAACACTGAAGCTTTCTTT
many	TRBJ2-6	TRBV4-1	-	CASSQEVEGYGANVLTF	TGCGCCAGCAGCCAAGAGGTAGAGGGATATGGGGCCAACGTCCTGACTTTC
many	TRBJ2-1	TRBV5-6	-	CASSLYATINNEQFF	TGTGCCAGCAGCTTGTATGCCACGATAAACAATGAGCAGTTCTTC
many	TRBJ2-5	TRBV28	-	CASSLRMGWLETQYF	TGTGCCAGCAGTTTAAGGATGGGATGGCTGGAGACCCAGTACTTC
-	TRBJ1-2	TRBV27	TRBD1	CASSRQGSLNYGYTF	TGTGCCAGCAGTAGACAGGGGTCCCTGAACTATGGCTACACCTTC
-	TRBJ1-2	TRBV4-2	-	CASSQDSGQGLGNYGYTF	TGTGCCAGCAGCCAAGATTCTGGGCAGGGTCTCGGTAACTATGGCTACACCTTC
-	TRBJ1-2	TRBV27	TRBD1	CASSFSTGSGSYGYTF	TGTGCCAGCAGTTTCTCGACAGGGTCGGGTTCCTATGGCTACACCTTC
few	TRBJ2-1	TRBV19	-	CASSKGPLVDEQFF	TGTGCCAGTAGTAAAGGGCCTTTAGTAGATGAGCAGTTCTTC
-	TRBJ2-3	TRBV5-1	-	CASSLALGGADTQYF	TGCGCCAGCAGCTTGGCCCTAGGTGGTGCCGATACGCAGTATTTT
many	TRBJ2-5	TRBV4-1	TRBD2	CASSQDRSGRAGETQYF	TGCGCCAGCAGCCAAGATAGGAGCGGGAGGGCCGGAGAGACCCAGTACTTC